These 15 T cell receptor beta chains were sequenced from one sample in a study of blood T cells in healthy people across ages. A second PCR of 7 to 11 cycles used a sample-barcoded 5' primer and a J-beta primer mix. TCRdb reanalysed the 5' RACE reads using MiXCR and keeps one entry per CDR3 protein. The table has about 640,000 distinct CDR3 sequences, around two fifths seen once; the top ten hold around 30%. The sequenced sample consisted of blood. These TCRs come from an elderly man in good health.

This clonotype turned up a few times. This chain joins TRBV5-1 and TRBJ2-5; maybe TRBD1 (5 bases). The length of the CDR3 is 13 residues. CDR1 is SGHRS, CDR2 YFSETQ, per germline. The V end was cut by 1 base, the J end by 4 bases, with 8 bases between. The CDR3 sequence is CASSLSGPETQYF. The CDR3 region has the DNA TGCGCCAGCAGCTTGTCAGGGCCAGAGACCCAGTACTTC.

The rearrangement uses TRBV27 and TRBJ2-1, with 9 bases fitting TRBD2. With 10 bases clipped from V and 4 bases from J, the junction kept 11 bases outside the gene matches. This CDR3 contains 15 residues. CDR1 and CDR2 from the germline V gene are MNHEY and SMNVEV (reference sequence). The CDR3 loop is CATKAGGQTYNEQFF. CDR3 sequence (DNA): TGTGCCACCAAAGCGGGGGGACAAACTTACAATGAGCAGTTCTTC.

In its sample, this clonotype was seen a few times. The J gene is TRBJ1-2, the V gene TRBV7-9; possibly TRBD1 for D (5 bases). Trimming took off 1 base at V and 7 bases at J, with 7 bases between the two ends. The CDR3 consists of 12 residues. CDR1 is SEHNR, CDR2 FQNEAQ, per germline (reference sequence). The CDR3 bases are TGTGCCAGCAGCTTAGTTAGGGGTGGCTACACCTTC. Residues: CASSLVRGGYTF.

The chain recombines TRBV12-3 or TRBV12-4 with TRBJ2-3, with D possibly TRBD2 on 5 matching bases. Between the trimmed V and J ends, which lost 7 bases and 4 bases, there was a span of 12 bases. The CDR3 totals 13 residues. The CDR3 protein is CASIVGRADTQYF. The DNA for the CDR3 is TGTGCCAGCATCGTCGGGCGGGCAGATACGCAGTATTTT.

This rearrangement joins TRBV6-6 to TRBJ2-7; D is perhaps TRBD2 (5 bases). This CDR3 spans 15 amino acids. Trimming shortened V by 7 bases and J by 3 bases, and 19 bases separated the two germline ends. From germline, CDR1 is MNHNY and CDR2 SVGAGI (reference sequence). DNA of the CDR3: TGTGCCAGCATGCTAGGGCTAGCTCAACTCTACGAGCAGTACTTC. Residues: CASMLGLAQLYEQYF.

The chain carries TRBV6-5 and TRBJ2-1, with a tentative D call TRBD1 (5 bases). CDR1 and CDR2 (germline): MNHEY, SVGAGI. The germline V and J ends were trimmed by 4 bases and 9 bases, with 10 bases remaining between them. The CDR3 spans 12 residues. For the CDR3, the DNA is TGTGCCAGCAGTTTCCCTCAGGGTGAGCAGTTCTTC. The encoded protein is CASSFPQGEQFF.

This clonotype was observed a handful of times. This chain's CDR3 is CASSRPRTSALNEQFF. The CDR3, as DNA: TGTGCCAGCAGCCGGCCGAGGACTAGCGCGCTCAATGAGCAGTTCTTC. V gene TRBV5-6 combines with J gene TRBJ2-1; TRBD2 matches at 9 bases. Germline lookup yields CDR1 SGHDT and CDR2 YYEEEE. This CDR3 comprises 16 residues. The J segment lost 6 bases and the V segment lost 4 bases, leaving 11 bases of the junction unmatched.

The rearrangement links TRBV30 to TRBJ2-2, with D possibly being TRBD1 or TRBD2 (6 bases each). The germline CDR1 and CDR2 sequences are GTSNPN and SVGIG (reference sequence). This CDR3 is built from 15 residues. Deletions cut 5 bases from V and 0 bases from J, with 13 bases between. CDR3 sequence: CAWGRGLANTGELFF. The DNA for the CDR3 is TGTGCCTGGGGACGGGGGCTCGCGAACACCGGGGAGCTGTTTTTT.

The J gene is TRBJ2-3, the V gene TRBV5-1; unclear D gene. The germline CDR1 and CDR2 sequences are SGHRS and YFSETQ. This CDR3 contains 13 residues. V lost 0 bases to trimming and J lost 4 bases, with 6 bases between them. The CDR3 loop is CASSLDWADTQYF. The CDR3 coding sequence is TGCGCCAGCAGCTTGGACTGGGCAGATACGCAGTATTTT.

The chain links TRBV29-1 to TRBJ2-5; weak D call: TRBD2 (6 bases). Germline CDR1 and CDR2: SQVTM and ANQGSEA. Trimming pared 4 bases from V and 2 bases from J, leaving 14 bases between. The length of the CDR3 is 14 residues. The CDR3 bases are TGCAGCGTTGGGGAGGTGAGGGTTCAAGAGACCCAGTACTTC. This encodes CSVGEVRVQETQYF.

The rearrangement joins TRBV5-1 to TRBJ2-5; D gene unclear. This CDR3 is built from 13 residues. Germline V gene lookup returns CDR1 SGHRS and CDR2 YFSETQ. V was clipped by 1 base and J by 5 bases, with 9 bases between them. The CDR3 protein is CASSLRPVETQYF. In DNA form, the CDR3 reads TGCGCCAGCAGCTTGCGCCCGGTGGAGACCCAGTACTTC.

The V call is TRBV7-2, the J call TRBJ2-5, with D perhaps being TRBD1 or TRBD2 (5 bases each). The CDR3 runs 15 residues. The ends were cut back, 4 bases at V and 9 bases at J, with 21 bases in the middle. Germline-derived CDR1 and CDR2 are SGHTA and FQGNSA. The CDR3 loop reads CASSSSGTGVRSQYF. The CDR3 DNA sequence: TGTGCCAGCAGCTCATCCGGGACGGGTGTAAGGTCCCAGTACTTC.

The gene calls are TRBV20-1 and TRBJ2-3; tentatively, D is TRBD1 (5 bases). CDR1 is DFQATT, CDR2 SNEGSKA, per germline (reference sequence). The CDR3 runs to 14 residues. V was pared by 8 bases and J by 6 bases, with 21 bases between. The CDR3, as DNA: TGCAGTTTAACCCAGGGCCCTTCCTTGGATACGCAGTATTTT. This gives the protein CSLTQGPSLDTQYF.

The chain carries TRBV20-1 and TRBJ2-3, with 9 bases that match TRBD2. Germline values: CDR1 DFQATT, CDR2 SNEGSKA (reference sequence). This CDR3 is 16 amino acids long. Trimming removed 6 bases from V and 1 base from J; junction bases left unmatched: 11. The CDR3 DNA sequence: TGCAGTGCCCTCTCGCGGGAGGGAGATCGCACAGATACGCAGTATTTT. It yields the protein CSALSREGDRTDTQYF.

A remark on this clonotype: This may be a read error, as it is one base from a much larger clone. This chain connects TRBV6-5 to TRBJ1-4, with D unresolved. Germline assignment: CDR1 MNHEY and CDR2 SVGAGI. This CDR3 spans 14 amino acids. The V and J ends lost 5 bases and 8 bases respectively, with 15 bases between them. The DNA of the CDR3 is TGTGCCAGCAGTGACGGGCAGGATGGGGAAAAACTGTTTTTT. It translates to CASSDGQDGEKLFF.